Shown below are 4 T cell receptor beta chains from a single sample sequenced in a study of T cells in Graves' hyperthyroidism and ophthalmopathy. From RNA transcripts, TCR beta CDR3 regions were amplified. A set of HTBI primers served as the primers for a first-round RT-PCR of the TCR CDR3. TCRdb reprocessed the multiplex PCR reads with MiXCR, giving one entry per CDR3 protein. The sample carries approximately 600,000 distinct CDR3 sequences, 15% to 20% recorded once. Input material: blood. The receptors here all came from a woman aged 25 to 39 with Graves' hyperthyroidism.

This clonotype came up a few times. The chain carries TRBV7-3 and TRBJ2-1; 10 positions match TRBD1. This CDR3 region has 15 residues. Trimming took 5 bases from V and 4 from J; bases not matched to a gene: 5. The V gene's germline CDR1 is SGHTA and CDR2 FQGTGA. The CDR3 coding sequence is TGTGCCAGCAGCGCCGACAGGGGGCTTTACAATGAGCAGTTCTTC. This codes for CASSADRGLYNEQFF.

The chain carries TRBV12-3 or TRBV12-4 and TRBJ2-3; no firm D call. The CDR3 totals 11 residues. The germline V and J ends were trimmed by 6 bases and 7 bases, with 8 bases remaining between them. The CDR3 DNA reads as TGTGCCAGCAGCACCCTTTATACGCAGTATTTT. Protein sequence: CASSTLYTQYF.

This chain links TRBV28 with TRBJ2-3; 10 bases align to TRBD2. CDR1 is MDHEN, CDR2 SYDVKM, per germline. The V segment lost 3 bases and the J segment 3 bases; nucleotides outside the gene matches: 3. The CDR3 runs 15 residues. CDR3 in DNA: TGTGCCAGCAGTTTGAGTAGCGGGAGGACAGATACGCAGTATTTT. This translates into CASSLSSGRTDTQYF.

This clonotype was counted only a few times. The rearrangement links TRBV3-1 to TRBJ2-7; 9 bases agree with TRBD2. This CDR3 comprises 14 residues. Germline-derived CDR1 and CDR2 are LGHDT and YNNKEL (reference sequence). Trimming cost V 1 base and J 6 bases; bases outside gene matches: 4. CDR3 sequence (DNA): TGTGCCAGCAGCCAAGTGACGGGACTAGCCGAGCAGTACTTC. Its protein is CASSQVTGLAEQYF.